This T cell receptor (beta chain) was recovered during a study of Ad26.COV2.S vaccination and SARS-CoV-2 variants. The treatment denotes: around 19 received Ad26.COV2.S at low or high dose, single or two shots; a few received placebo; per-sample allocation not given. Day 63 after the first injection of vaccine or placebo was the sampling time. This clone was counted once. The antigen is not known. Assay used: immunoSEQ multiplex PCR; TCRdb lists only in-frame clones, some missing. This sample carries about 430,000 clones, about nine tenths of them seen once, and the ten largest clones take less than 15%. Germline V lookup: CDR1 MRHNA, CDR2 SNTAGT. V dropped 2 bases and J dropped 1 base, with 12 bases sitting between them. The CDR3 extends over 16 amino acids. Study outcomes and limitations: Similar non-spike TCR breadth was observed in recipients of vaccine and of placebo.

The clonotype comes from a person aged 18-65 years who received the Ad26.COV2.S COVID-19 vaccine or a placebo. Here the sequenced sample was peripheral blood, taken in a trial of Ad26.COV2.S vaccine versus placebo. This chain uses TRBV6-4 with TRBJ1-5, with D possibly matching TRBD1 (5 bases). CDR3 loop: CASSDQGRLSNQPQHF. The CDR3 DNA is TGTGCCAGCAGTGACCAGGGACGGTTGAGCAATCAGCCCCAGCATTTT.